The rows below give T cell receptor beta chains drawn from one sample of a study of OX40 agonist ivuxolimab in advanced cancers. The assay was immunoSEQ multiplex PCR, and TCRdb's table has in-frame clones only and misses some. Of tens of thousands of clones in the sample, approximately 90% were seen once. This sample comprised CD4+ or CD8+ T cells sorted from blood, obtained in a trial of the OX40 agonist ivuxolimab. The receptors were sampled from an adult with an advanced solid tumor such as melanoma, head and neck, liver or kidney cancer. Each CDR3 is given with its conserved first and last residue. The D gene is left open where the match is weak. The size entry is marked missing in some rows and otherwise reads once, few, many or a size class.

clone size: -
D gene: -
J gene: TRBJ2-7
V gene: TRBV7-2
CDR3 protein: CASSLAGLGSYEQYF
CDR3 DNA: TGTGCCAGCAGCTTAGCTGGCCTGGGCTCCTACGAGCAGTACTTC

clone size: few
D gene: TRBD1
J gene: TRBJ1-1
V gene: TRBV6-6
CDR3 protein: CASSLTGFSEAFF
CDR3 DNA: TGTGCCAGCAGCTTGACAGGGTTTTCTGAAGCTTTCTTT

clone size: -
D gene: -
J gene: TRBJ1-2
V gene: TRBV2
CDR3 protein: CASSPQGVLYGYTF
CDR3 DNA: TGTGCCAGCAGTCCCCAAGGGGTTCTCTATGGCTACACCTTC

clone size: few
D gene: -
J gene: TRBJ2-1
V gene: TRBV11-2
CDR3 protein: CASSLASGFLLGNEQFF
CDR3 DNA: TGTGCCAGCAGCTTAGCCAGTGGATTCCTATTAGGCAATGAGCAGTTCTTC

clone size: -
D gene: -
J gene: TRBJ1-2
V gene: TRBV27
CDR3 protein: CASSLSVGPPGGYGYTF
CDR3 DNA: TGTGCCAGCAGTTTATCAGTGGGGCCGCCGGGAGGATATGGCTACACCTTC

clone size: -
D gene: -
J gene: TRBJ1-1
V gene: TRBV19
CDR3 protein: CASSILGLGTEAFF
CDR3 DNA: TGTGCCAGTAGTATCCTAGGGCTGGGCACTGAAGCTTTCTTT

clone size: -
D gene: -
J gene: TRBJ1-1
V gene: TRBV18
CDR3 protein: CASSPPDKNTEASF
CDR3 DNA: TGTGCCAGCTCACCACCCGACAAGAACACTGAAGCTTCCTTT

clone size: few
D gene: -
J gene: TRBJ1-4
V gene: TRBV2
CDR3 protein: CASTSNEKLFF
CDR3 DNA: TGTGCCAGCACGTCCAATGAAAAACTGTTTTTT

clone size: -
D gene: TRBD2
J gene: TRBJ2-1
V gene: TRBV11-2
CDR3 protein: CASSLEPAGGLVEQFF
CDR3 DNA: TGTGCCAGCAGCTTAGAACCAGCGGGGGGGCTCGTTGAGCAGTTCTTC

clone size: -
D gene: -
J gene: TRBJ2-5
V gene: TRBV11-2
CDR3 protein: CASSLVWQGQGETQYF
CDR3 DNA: TGTGCCAGCAGCTTAGTATGGCAGGGGCAGGGAGAGACCCAGTACTTC

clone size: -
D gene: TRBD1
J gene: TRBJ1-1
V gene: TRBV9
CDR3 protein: CASSDRGLGGTEAFF
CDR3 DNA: TGTGCCAGCAGTGACAGGGGGCTGGGTGGCACTGAAGCTTTCTTT

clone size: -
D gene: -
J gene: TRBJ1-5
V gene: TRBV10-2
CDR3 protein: CASSPGIGNQPQHF
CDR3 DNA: TGCGCCAGCAGTCCCGGGATTGGCAATCAGCCCCAGCATTTT

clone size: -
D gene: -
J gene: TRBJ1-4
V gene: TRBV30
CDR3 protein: CAWSLSNEKLFF
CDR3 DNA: TGTGCCTGGAGTCTATCTAATGAAAAACTGTTTTTT

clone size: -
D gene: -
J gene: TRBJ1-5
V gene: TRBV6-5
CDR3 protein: CATRGRGANQPQHF
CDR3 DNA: TGTGCCACCAGAGGACGGGGGGCCAATCAGCCCCAGCATTTT

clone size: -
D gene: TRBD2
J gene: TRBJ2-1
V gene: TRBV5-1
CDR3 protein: CASSPNGGGLNEQFF
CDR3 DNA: TGCGCCAGCAGCCCTAATGGCGGGGGGCTCAATGAGCAGTTCTTC

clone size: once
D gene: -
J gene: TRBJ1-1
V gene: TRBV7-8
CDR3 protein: CASSRPGVNTEAFF
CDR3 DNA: TGTGCCAGCAGCCGGCCAGGCGTCAACACTGAAGCTTTCTTT

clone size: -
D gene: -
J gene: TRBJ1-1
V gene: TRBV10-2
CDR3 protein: CARSKQGDTEAFF
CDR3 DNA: TGCGCCAGGTCCAAACAGGGAGACACTGAAGCTTTCTTT

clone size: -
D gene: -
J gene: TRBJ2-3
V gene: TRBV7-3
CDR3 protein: CASSLNGGLGQYF
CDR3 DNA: TGTGCCAGCAGCCTGAACGGCGGCTTGGGGCAGTATTTT

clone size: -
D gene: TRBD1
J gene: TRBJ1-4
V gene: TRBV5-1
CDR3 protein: CASSTGQGHEKLFF
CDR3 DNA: TGCGCCAGCAGCACGGGACAGGGCCATGAAAAACTGTTTTTT

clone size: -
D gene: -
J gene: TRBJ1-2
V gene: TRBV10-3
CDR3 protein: CAISEEAGYTF
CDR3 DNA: TGTGCCATCAGTGAGGAGGCTGGCTACACCTTC

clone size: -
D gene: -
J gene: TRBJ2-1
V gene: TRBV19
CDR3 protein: CASSISKGVSYNEQFF
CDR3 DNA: TGTGCCAGTAGTATTTCGAAAGGGGTCTCCTACAATGAGCAGTTCTTC

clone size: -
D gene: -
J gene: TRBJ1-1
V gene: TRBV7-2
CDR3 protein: CASSPSSRGNRAFF
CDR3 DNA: TGTGCCAGCAGCCCGTCGTCCCGGGGGAATCGAGCTTTCTTT

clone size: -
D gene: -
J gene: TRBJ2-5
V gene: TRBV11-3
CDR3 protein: CASSLRGSETQYF
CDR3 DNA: TGTGCCAGCAGCTTAAGGGGTTCAGAGACCCAGTACTTC

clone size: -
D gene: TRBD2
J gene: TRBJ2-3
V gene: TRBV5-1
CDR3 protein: CASTTTSGGLPSTDTQYF
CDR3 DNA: TGCGCCAGCACAACTACTAGCGGGGGCCTGCCTAGCACAGATACGCAGTATTTT

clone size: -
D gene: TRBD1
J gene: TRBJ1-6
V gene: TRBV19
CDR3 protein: CASSTDRGNSPLHF
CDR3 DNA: TGTGCCAGTAGTACAGACAGGGGTAATTCACCCCTCCACTTT

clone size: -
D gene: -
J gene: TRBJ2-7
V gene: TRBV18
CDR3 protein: CASSPSRGGYEQYF
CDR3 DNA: TGTGCCAGCTCACCTAGCAGGGGAGGGTACGAGCAGTACTTC

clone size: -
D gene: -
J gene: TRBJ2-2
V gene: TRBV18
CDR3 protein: CASSPLGSGELFF
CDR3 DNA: TGTGCCAGCTCACCATTGGGGTCCGGGGAGCTGTTTTTT

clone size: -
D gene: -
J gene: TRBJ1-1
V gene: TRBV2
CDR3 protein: CASTRLNTEAFF
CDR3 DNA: TGTGCCAGCACGAGGCTGAACACTGAAGCTTTCTTT

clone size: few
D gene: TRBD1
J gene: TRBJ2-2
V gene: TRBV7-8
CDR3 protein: CASSVRDRGPYTGELFF
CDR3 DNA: TGTGCCAGCAGCGTCCGGGACAGGGGGCCCTACACCGGGGAGCTGTTTTTT

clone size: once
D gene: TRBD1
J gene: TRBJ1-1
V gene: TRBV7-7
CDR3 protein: CASSFLFLVQGRVLDTEAFF
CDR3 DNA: TGTGCTAGCAGCTTTCTCTTTCTTGTACAGGGGCGGGTTCTGGACACTGAAGCTTTCTTT

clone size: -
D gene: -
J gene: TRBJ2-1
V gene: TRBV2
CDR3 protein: CASSEVPRGYNEQFF
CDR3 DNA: TGTGCCAGCAGTGAAGTTCCCAGGGGCTACAATGAGCAGTTCTTC

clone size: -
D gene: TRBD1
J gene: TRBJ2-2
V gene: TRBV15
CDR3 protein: CATSVTGAPTGELFF
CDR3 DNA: TGTGCCACCAGCGTTACAGGGGCACCCACCGGGGAGCTGTTTTTT

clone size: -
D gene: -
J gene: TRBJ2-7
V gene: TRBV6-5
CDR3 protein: CASSPRQAYEQYF
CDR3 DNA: TGTGCCAGCAGCCCCCGACAGGCGTACGAGCAGTACTTC

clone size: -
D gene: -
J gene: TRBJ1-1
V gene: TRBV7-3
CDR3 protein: CASSLSRAGDTEAFF
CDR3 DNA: TGTGCCAGCAGCTTAAGCCGGGCCGGCGACACTGAAGCTTTCTTT

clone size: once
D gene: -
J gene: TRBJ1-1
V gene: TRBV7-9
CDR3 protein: CASSLEASYTEAFF
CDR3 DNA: TGTGCCAGCAGCTTAGAGGCCAGTTACACTGAAGCTTTCTTT

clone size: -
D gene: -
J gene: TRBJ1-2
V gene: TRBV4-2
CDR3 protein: CASSQDFDYGYTF
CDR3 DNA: TGTGCCAGCAGCCAAGACTTCGACTATGGCTACACCTTC

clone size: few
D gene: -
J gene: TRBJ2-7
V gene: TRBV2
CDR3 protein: CASSPTYLRSYEQYF
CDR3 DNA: TGTGCCAGCAGTCCAACTTATCTCCGCTCCTACGAGCAGTACTTC

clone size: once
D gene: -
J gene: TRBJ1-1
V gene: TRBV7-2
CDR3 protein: CASSFQEGTTEAFF
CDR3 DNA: TGTGCCAGCAGCTTTCAAGAGGGGACCACTGAAGCTTTCTTT

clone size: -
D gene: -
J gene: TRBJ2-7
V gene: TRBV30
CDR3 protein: CAWSVRVSPYEQYF
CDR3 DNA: TGTGCCTGGAGTGTACGGGTGAGTCCCTACGAGCAGTACTTC

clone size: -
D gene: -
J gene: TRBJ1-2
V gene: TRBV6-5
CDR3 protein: CATRIKGGPNYGYTF
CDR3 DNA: TGTGCCACCCGAATCAAGGGGGGTCCTAACTATGGCTACACCTTC

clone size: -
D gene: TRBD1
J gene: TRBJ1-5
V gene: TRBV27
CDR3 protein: CASRPSRRQGASYQPQHF
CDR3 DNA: TGTGCCAGCAGACCATCCCGAAGACAGGGGGCTTCTTATCAGCCCCAGCATTTT

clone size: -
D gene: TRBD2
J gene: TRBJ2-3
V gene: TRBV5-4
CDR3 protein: CASSLVLAGDTDTQYF
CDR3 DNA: TGTGCCAGCAGCTTGGTGCTAGCGGGGGACACAGATACGCAGTATTTT

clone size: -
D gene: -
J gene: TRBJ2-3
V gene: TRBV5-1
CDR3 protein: CASSLGDTQYF
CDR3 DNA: TGCGCCAGCAGCTTGGGTGATACGCAGTATTTT

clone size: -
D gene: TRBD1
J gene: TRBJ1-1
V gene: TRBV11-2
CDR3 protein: CASTLTGKNTEAFF
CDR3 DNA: TGTGCCAGCACCCTGACAGGGAAAAACACTGAAGCTTTCTTT

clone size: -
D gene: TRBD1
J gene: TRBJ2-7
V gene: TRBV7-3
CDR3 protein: CASSPGQGPYEQYF
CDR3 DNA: TGTGCCAGCAGCCCGGGACAGGGTCCCTACGAGCAGTACTTC

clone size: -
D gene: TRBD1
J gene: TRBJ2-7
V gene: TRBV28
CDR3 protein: CASSPYSGTGRLHEQYF
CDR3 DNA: TGTGCCAGCAGTCCTTATTCCGGGACAGGGCGCCTACACGAGCAGTACTTC

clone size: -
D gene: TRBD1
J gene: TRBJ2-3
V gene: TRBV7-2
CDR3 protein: CASSRQGVSTDTQYF
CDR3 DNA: TGTGCCAGCAGCCGACAGGGGGTGAGCACAGATACGCAGTATTTT

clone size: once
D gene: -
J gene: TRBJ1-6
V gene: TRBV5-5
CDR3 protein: CASNPGGGVFNSPLHF
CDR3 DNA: TGTGCCAGCAACCCCGGGGGGGGCGTCTTTAATTCACCCCTCCACTTT

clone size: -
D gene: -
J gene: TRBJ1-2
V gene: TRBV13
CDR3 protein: CASRDSPHRGYTF
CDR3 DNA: TGTGCCAGCAGGGACAGCCCTCATCGGGGCTACACCTTC

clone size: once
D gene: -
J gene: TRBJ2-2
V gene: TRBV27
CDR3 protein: CASSSLNSGELFF
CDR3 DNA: TGTGCCAGCAGTTCTTTAAACTCCGGGGAGCTGTTTTTT

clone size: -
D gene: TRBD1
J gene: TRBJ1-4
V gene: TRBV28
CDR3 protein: CASSDLTGGNEKLFF
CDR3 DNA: TGTGCCAGCAGTGACCTGACAGGGGGAAATGAAAAACTGTTTTTT

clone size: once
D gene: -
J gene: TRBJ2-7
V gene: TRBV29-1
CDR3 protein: CSVGGSGYEQYF
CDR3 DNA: TGCAGCGTTGGTGGGTCAGGCTACGAGCAGTACTTC

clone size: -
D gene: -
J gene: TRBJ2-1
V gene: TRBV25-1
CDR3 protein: CASSDPLKGSSYNEQFF
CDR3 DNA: TGTGCCAGCAGTGATCCTCTCAAGGGGAGCTCCTACAATGAGCAGTTCTTC

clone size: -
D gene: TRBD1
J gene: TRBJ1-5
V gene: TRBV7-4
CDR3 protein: CASSFETGGRNQPQHF
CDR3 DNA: TGTGCCAGCAGCTTTGAGACAGGGGGACGCAATCAGCCCCAGCATTTT

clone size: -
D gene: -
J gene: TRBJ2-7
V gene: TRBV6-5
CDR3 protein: CASSYSVGDYEQYF
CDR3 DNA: TGTGCCAGCAGTTACTCAGTTGGAGATTACGAGCAGTACTTC